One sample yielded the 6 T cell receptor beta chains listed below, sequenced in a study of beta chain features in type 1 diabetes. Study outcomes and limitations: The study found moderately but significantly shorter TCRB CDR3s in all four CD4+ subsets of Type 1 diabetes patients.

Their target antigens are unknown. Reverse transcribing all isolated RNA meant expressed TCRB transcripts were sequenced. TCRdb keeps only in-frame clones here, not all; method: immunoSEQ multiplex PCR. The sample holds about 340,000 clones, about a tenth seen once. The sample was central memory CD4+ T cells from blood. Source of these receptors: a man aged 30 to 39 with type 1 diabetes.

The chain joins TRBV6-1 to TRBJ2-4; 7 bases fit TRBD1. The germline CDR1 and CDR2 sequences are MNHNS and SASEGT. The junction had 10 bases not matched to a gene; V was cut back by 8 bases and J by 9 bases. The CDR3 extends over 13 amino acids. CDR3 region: CASERTGELIQYF. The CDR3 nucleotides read TGTGCCAGCGAAAGGACAGGAGAACTCATTCAGTACTTC.

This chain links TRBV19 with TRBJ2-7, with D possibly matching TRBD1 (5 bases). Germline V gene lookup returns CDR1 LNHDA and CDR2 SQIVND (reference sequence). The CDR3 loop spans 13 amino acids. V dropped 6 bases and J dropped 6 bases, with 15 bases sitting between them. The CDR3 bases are TGTGCCAGTAGCGCCGCCAGGGCGTCCGAGCAGTACTTC. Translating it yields CASSAARASEQYF.

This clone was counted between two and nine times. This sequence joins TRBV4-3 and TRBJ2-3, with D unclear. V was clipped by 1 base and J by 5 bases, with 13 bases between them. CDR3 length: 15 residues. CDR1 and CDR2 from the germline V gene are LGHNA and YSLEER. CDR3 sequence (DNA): TGCGCCAGCAGCCAAGGCTCCTACCGCGAAGATACGCAGTATTTT. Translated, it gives CASSQGSYREDTQYF.

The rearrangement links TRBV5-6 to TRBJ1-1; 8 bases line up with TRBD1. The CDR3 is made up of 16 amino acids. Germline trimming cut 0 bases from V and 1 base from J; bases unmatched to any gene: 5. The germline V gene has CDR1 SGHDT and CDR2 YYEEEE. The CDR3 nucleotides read TGTGCCAGCAGCTTGGGGTTTGGACAGGGGAACACTGAAGCTTTCTTT. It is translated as CASSLGFGQGNTEAFF.

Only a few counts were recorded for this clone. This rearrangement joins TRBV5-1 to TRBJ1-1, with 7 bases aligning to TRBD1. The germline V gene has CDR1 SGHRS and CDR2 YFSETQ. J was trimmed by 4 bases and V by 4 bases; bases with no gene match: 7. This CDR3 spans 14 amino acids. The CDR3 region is CASSGRGQFTEAFF. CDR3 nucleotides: TGCGCCAGCAGCGGGAGGGGGCAGTTCACTGAAGCTTTCTTT.

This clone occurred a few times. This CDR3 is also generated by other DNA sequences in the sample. CDR3: CASSLGRGGYNEQFF. In DNA, the CDR3 is TGTGCCAGCAGCTTGGGTCGGGGGGGATACAATGAGCAGTTCTTC. The chain joins TRBV11-3 to TRBJ2-1, with TRBD2 matching over 8 bases. Per the germline V gene, CDR1 is SGHNT and CDR2 is YENEEA. V shed 3 bases, J shed 4 bases, and the junction held 5 bases outside the gene matches. The CDR3 totals 15 residues.